Presented here are 10 T cell receptor beta chains from one specimen sequenced in a study of cytomegalovirus exposure and HLA in healthy donors. In the PCR, 60 Vbeta and 13 Jbeta primers were used. Libraries were prepared by immunoSEQ multiplex PCR; TCRdb keeps only in-frame clonotypes and omits some of them. The data show some 160,000 clones, roughly 88% seen once. The sequencing sample was made of PBMCs. The receptors here all came from a woman younger than 30 in good health and CMV-seronegative.

The genes are TRBV9 and TRBJ1-2; D remains unclear. Germline CDR1 reads SGDLS; CDR2 reads YYNGEE. V lost 1 base and J lost 7, with 20 bases in between. The CDR3 length is 16 residues. CDR3 bases: TGTGCCAGCAGCGTACTCATGGATCTCGGGTTTGGTGGCTACACCTTC. It translates to CASSVLMDLGFGGYTF.

The CDR3 sequence: CASRDSLSGNTIYF. In nucleotides, the CDR3 is TGTGCCAGCAGGGACAGCCTCTCTGGAAACACCATATATTTT. This chain links TRBV25-1 with TRBJ1-3; tentative D call: TRBD1 (6 bases). The CDR3 contains 14 residues. V gave up 6 bases and J gave up 0 bases, with 9 bases separating them. CDR1 and CDR2 from the germline V gene are MGHDK and SYGVNS.

The chain joins TRBV5-1 to TRBJ1-1; no clear D. Per germline, CDR1 SGHRS and CDR2 YFSETQ. There are 15 residues in the CDR3. The V gene lost 0 bases and the J gene lost 3 bases, with 12 bases spanning the gap. CDR3 DNA sequence: TGCGCCAGCAGCTTGGGGGCTTCTGTACACACTGAAGCTTTCTTT. It encodes CASSLGASVHTEAFF.

The chain uses TRBV6-5 and TRBJ1-3; 9 bases match TRBD1. CDR1 and CDR2 (germline): MNHEY, SVGAGI. V lost 5 bases and J lost 3; bases outside the gene matches: 5. The CDR3 extends over 15 amino acids. CDR3 protein: CASSTDRGSGNTIYF. DNA for the CDR3: TGTGCCAGCAGTACGGACAGGGGAAGTGGAAACACCATATATTTT.

The chain couples TRBV5-1 to TRBJ2-3, with 10 bases identical to TRBD2. The germline gives CDR1 SGHRS, CDR2 YFSETQ. Germline trimming cut 0 bases from V and 0 bases from J; bases unmatched to any gene: 7. The CDR3 sequence is 18 residues long. The CDR3 protein is CASSLAGTSVSSTDTQYF. The CDR3 coding sequence is TGCGCCAGCAGCTTGGCCGGGACTAGCGTTTCTAGCACAGATACGCAGTATTTT. The entire variable domain, with the rest obtained from reference TRBV5-1 and TRBJ2-3, is as follows: KAGVTQTPRYLIKTRGQQVTLSCSPISGHRSVSWYQQTPGQGLQFLFEYFSETQRNKGNFPGRFSGRQFSNSRSEMNVSTLELGDSALYLCASSLAGTSVSSTDTQYFGPGTRLTVL.

CDR3 sequence: CASSIPRAYASSGANVLTF. The CDR3 nucleotides are TGTGCCAGTAGTATCCCCAGGGCCTATGCCAGCTCTGGGGCCAACGTCCTGACTTTC. The chain recombines TRBV19 with TRBJ2-6, with D possibly matching TRBD1 (5 bases). The CDR3 has 19 amino acids. Germline values: CDR1 LNHDA, CDR2 SQIVND (reference sequence). The V and J ends lost 3 bases and 0 bases respectively, with 18 bases between them.

This clone was counted a single time. This sequence joins TRBV30 and TRBJ1-6; no clear D. V dropped 7 bases and J dropped 7 bases, with 14 bases sitting between them. The CDR3 length is 13 residues. Germline lookup yields CDR1 GTSNPN and CDR2 SVGIG (reference sequence). The CDR3 DNA reads as TGTGCCTACCAACATGATATGAATTCACCCCTCCACTTT. Translated: CAYQHDMNSPLHF.

This sequence joins TRBV18 and TRBJ1-2; 8 positions match TRBD1. CDR1 KGHSH and CDR2 LQKENI come from the germline V gene. The ends lost 3 bases at V and 4 bases at J; junction bases unmatched: 4. The length of the CDR3 is 14 residues. The CDR3 reads CASSPDRASYGYTF. The CDR3 DNA reads TGTGCCAGCTCACCGGACAGGGCCAGCTATGGCTACACCTTC.

The V call is TRBV27, the J call TRBJ1-6, with 7 positions matching TRBD1. CDR1 MNHEY and CDR2 SMNVEV come from the germline V gene (reference sequence). This CDR3 has 18 amino acids. Germline trimming cut 4 bases from V and 0 bases from J; bases unmatched to any gene: 9. The CDR3 DNA is TGTGCCAGCAGTTCTAGGGGGCCACAGAGCTCCTATAATTCACCCCTCCACTTT. Translation: CASSSRGPQSSYNSPLHF.

The CDR3 nucleotides are TGTGCCAGCAGCATTGCCGGGACAGGGGGCGAGCCGGGTTCACCCCTCCACTTT. Its translation is CASSIAGTGGEPGSPLHF. V and J are TRBV5-5 and TRBJ1-6; TRBD1 matches at 12 bases. The CDR3 has 18 amino acids. Germline CDR1 reads SGHKS; CDR2 reads YYEKEE (reference sequence). J lost 9 bases, V lost 4 bases, and 14 bases had no gene match.